This is a list of T cell receptor beta chains from one sample in a study of immune evolution from preneoplasia to lung adenocarcinoma. Profiled with immunoSEQ multiplex PCR; TCRdb holds only in-frame clones, not every one. This table has 7,000 to 9,000 clones, 79% appearing once. The source material was FFPE adjacent normal lung tissue. The receptors here all came from a person aged 65-85 years with lung adenocarcinoma. CDR3s include the opening cysteine and the closing phenylalanine or tryptophan. D genes are given only for firm matches. Clone size, where shown, is once, few, many, or a class for clones that have expanded.

clone size	V gene	D gene	J gene	CDR3 protein	CDR3 DNA
.	TRBV6-5	.	TRBJ1-1	CASSWGRRNTEAFF	TGTGCCAGCAGTTGGGGACGGAGGAACACTGAAGCTTTCTTT
.	TRBV9	.	TRBJ1-4	CASSVGVREEKLFF	TGTGCCAGCAGCGTAGGGGTCAGGGAAGAAAAACTGTTTTTT
.	TRBV10-1	TRBD1	TRBJ2-1	CASRPDRGRMNEQFF	TGCGCCAGCAGGCCTGACAGGGGGCGGATGAATGAGCAGTTCTTC
.	TRBV18	TRBD1	TRBJ1-2	CASSPGQGALGAYGYTF	TGTGCCAGCTCACCGGGACAGGGGGCGCTGGGAGCCTATGGCTACACCTTC
once	TRBV19	.	TRBJ2-7	CASSDSYEQYF	TGTGCCAGTAGCGACAGCTACGAGCAGTACTTC
few	TRBV23-1	TRBD1	TRBJ1-1	CASSQKQGEAFF	TGCGCCAGCAGTCAAAAACAGGGGGAAGCTTTCTTT
once	TRBV14	.	TRBJ2-7	CASSQGRWQENLYEQYF	TGTGCCAGCAGCCAAGGACGGTGGCAGGAGAACCTCTACGAGCAGTACTTC
.	TRBV5-1	TRBD2	TRBJ2-1	CASSPQLAGGSLNEQFF	TGCGCCAGCAGCCCTCAACTAGCGGGGGGATCTCTCAATGAGCAGTTCTTC
.	TRBV6-6	.	TRBJ1-1	CASSYGGRTINTEAFF	TGTGCCAGCAGTTACGGTGGCAGGACGATTAACACTGAAGCTTTCTTT
.	TRBV9	TRBD1	TRBJ2-4	CASSVGTVPIQYF	TGTGCCAGCAGCGTCGGGACAGTACCCATTCAGTACTTC
.	TRBV6-6	.	TRBJ1-1	CASSYGDLARIEAFF	TGTGCCAGCAGTTACGGAGATTTAGCGAGGATTGAAGCTTTCTTT
.	TRBV7-6	.	TRBJ2-7	CASSPKMGQQTYEQYF	TGTGCCAGCAGCCCCAAAATGGGACAACAGACCTACGAGCAGTACTTC
.	TRBV9	.	TRBJ1-3	CASSPTIASGNTIYF	TGTGCCAGCAGCCCCACCATCGCCTCTGGAAACACCATATATTTT
few	TRBV5-6	.	TRBJ2-5	CASSPGDDRGAQYF	TGTGCCAGCAGCCCGGGGGACGATCGTGGGGCCCAGTACTTC
few	TRBV9	.	TRBJ1-2	CASSSGQTRYTF	TGTGCCAGCAGCTCCGGACAGACTCGCTACACCTTC
.	TRBV5-5	TRBD1	TRBJ1-6	CASSRILGQGNSPLHF	TGTGCCAGCAGCAGGATTTTGGGACAGGGCAATTCACCCCTCCACTTT
.	TRBV15	TRBD1	TRBJ1-1	CATSRESGTGGVAFF	TGTGCCACCAGCAGAGAGTCCGGGACAGGCGGCGTAGCTTTCTTT
.	TRBV7-9	.	TRBJ1-1	CASSLERTMNTEAFF	TGTGCCAGCAGCTTAGAGCGTACAATGAACACTGAAGCTTTCTTT
.	TRBV6-1	TRBD2	TRBJ2-1	CASSEFGGGPVNEQFF	TGTGCCAGCAGTGAATTTGGCGGGGGGCCAGTCAATGAGCAGTTCTTC
.	TRBV7-9	.	TRBJ1-3	CASSGPANSGNTIYF	TGTGCCAGCAGCGGCCCAGCCAACTCTGGAAACACCATATATTTT
.	TRBV19	.	TRBJ1-1	CASRMDGSNTEAFF	TGTGCCAGTAGGATGGACGGATCGAACACTGAAGCTTTCTTT
few	TRBV11-1	.	TRBJ1-6	CASSLDVYNSPLHF	TGTGCCAGCAGCCTAGATGTCTATAATTCACCCCTCCACTTT
once	TRBV5-6	.	TRBJ2-1	CASSLERGGDYNEQFF	TGTGCCAGCAGCTTGGAGAGGGGGGGCGACTACAATGAGCAGTTCTTC
.	TRBV9	.	TRBJ2-3	CASSAPGTDTQYF	TGTGCCAGCAGCGCCCCGGGCACAGATACGCAGTATTTT
.	TRBV7-9	TRBD1	TRBJ2-3	CASSSSQGVRTDTQYF	TGTGCCAGCAGCTCTTCGCAGGGGGTGAGGACAGATACGCAGTATTTT
.	TRBV4-1	.	TRBJ2-4	CASSPRRGSLIAKNIQYF	TGCGCCAGCAGCCCCCGAAGGGGATCCCTAATAGCCAAAAACATTCAGTACTTC
.	TRBV4-1	.	TRBJ1-2	CASSLESGTTHPYTF	TGCGCCAGCAGCCTAGAATCCGGGACGACCCACCCGTACACCTTC
.	TRBV19	.	TRBJ1-5	CASTPLGGMGQPQHF	TGTGCCAGTACCCCTCTGGGGGGCATGGGACAGCCCCAGCATTTT
.	TRBV6-4	.	TRBJ2-5	CASSQPVYRVCETQYF	TGTGCCAGCAGCCAACCGGTGTACAGGGTTTGTGAGACCCAGTACTTC
once	TRBV5-4	.	TRBJ2-7	CASSLSNRVYEQYF	TGTGCCAGCAGCTTATCAAACCGCGTATACGAGCAGTACTTC
medium-sized	TRBV4-1	.	TRBJ1-5	CASSQGGEPQHF	TGCGCCAGCAGCCAGGGAGGAGAGCCCCAGCATTTT
.	TRBV29-1	TRBD1	TRBJ2-2	CSVKVGRGQEKNTGELFF	TGCAGCGTTAAAGTCGGTAGGGGGCAAGAAAAGAACACCGGGGAGCTGTTTTTT
.	TRBV2	.	TRBJ1-2	CASSLEENYGYTF	TGTGCCAGCAGTCTGGAGGAAAACTATGGCTACACCTTC
.	TRBV7-2	TRBD1	TRBJ2-7	CASSATGALEQYF	TGTGCCAGCAGCGCGACAGGGGCTTTAGAGCAGTACTTC
.	TRBV7-9	TRBD1	TRBJ1-1	CASSLGTATEAFF	TGTGCCAGCAGCCTGGGGACAGCTACTGAAGCTTTCTTT
.	TRBV27	TRBD2	TRBJ2-7	CASSLGLAGVNEQYF	TGTGCCAGCAGTTTAGGTCTAGCGGGGGTCAACGAGCAGTACTTC
once	TRBV6-4	TRBD1	TRBJ1-2	CASMRVVGQGSWGYTF	TGTGCCAGCATGAGGGTTGTGGGACAGGGGTCGTGGGGCTACACCTTC
.	TRBV28	.	TRBJ1-1	CASSLGGATGKVNTEAFF	TGTGCCAGCAGTTTAGGAGGGGCCACTGGCAAAGTGAACACTGAAGCTTTCTTT
.	TRBV27	.	TRBJ1-6	CASSFKDSYNSPLHF	TGTGCCAGCAGTTTCAAGGACTCCTATAATTCACCCCTCCACTTT
.	TRBV28	.	TRBJ1-2	CASSTGGLGYGYTF	TGTGCCAGCAGTACCGGGGGTTTAGGCTATGGCTACACCTTC
.	TRBV7-6	.	TRBJ2-2	CASSPYSGELFF	TGTGCCAGCAGCCCCTACTCCGGGGAGCTGTTTTTT
.	TRBV4-2	TRBD1	TRBJ1-2	CASSNRGTYGYTF	TGTGCCAGCAGCAACAGGGGAACCTATGGCTACACCTTC
.	TRBV6-1	.	TRBJ1-5	CASNRDGYQPQHF	TGTGCCAGCAACCGGGACGGGTATCAGCCCCAGCATTTT
.	TRBV5-1	.	TRBJ1-4	CASSLERGDEKLFF	TGCGCCAGCAGCTTGGAAAGGGGAGATGAAAAACTGTTTTTT
.	TRBV20-1	.	TRBJ1-1	CSPTAKAFF	TGCAGTCCGACAGCGAAAGCTTTCTTT
.	TRBV5-1	TRBD2	TRBJ2-3	CASSPRSGGRTDTQYF	TGCGCCAGCAGCCCACGGAGCGGGGGCCGCACAGATACGCAGTATTTT
.	TRBV5-5	TRBD1	TRBJ2-7	CASSPTLWDRTYEQYF	TGTGCCAGCAGCCCCACCCTTTGGGACAGGACCTACGAGCAGTACTTC
.	TRBV28	.	TRBJ2-7	CASTRGGASYEQYF	TGTGCCAGCACCCGAGGGGGGGCTTCCTACGAGCAGTACTTC
.	TRBV7-9	TRBD1	TRBJ1-4	CASSAGTAEEKLFF	TGTGCCAGCAGCGCGGGGACAGCTGAAGAAAAACTGTTTTTT
once	TRBV4-2	TRBD1	TRBJ1-5	CASSQGQGNQPQHF	TGTGCCAGCAGCCAGGGACAGGGGAATCAGCCCCAGCATTTT
.	TRBV18	TRBD2	TRBJ2-5	CASSPALAGGLETQYF	TGTGCCAGCTCACCTGCGTTAGCGGGGGGGCTGGAGACCCAGTACTTC
.	TRBV4-1	.	TRBJ2-7	CASSHTYEQYF	TGCGCCAGCAGCCACACCTACGAGCAGTACTTC
.	TRBV9	TRBD2	TRBJ2-5	CASSVSGAGGGETQYF	TGTGCCAGCAGCGTATCAGGTGCGGGGGGCGGAGAGACCCAGTACTTC
.	TRBV15	TRBD1	TRBJ1-5	CATAGQGRLNQPQHF	TGTGCCACCGCGGGACAGGGGCGGTTAAATCAGCCCCAGCATTTT